This TCR beta chain derives from a study of graft-versus-host responses after intestinal transplantation. In the study overall: Recipients had transplants, and these were multivisceral, liver-intestinal, or isolated intestinal. Anti-thymocyte globulin was used for induction in all recipients, who then took tacrolimus and steroids for approximately 3 years. Study observations and caveats: Within allografts, high graft-versus-host to host-versus-graft clonal ratios were seen among patients with graft-donor T cell macrochimerism.

This CDR3 is built from 16 residues. Trimming took 4 bases from V and 0 from J; bases not matched to a gene: 7. The germline gives CDR1 MNHNS, CDR2 SASEGT. Concerning this clone itself: The antigen is unknown.

Sequenced by immunoSEQ multiplex PCR; TCRdb stores in-frame clones only, minus some. This sample has around 17,000 clones, with approximately 86% found just once. Researchers processed graft tissue to release intraepithelial and lamina propria lymphocytes. The sequenced sample was ileum tissue, obtained 17 days after transplant. This clonotype was sampled from a human patient who received an intestinal transplant, so some T cells may come from the graft donor. This chain links TRBV6-1 with TRBJ2-7, with 9 bases fitting TRBD1. Written as DNA, the CDR3 is TGTGCCAGCAGTGCATGGGGACAGGGATCCTCCTACGAGCAGTACTTC. Translating it yields CASSAWGQGSSYEQYF.